This T cell receptor (beta chain) was documented in a study of blood T cell repertoires in COVID-19. This CDR3 comprises 12 residues. Trimming left V 4 bases short and J 8 bases short, with 11 bases between. The V gene's germline CDR1 is WSHSY and CDR2 SAAADI. Data came from immunoSEQ multiplex PCR; TCRdb stores just in-frame clones and leaves some out. The table shows 95,000 to 150,000 clones, with over 65% occurring only once. The sequenced sample was peripheral blood. The chain combines TRBV10-2 with TRBJ1-2; possible D gene TRBD1, 6 bases. This sequence originates from a human donor with acute or convalescent COVID-19. The donor label of this sample is uncertain. The CDR3 is CASSVNREGYTF. CDR3 nucleotide sequence: TGCGCCAGCAGTGTAAACAGGGAAGGCTACACCTTC.